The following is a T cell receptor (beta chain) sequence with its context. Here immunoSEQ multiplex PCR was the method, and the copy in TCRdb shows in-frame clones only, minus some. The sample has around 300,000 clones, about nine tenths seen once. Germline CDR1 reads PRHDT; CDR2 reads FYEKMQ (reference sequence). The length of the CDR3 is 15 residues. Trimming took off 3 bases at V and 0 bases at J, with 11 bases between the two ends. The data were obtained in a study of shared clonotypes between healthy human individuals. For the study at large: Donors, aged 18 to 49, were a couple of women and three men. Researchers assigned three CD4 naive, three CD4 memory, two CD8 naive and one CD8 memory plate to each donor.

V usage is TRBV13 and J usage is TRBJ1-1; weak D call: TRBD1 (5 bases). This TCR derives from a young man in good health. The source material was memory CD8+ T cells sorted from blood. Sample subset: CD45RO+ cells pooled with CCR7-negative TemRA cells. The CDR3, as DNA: TGTGCCAGCAGCTTGAGGGGAACTCTGAACACTGAAGCTTTCTTT. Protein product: CASSLRGTLNTEAFF.